The next 25 T cell receptor beta chains were all read from a single sample in a study of cytomegalovirus exposure and HLA in healthy donors. The PCR used 60 Vbeta and 13 Jbeta primers. Some clones are missing from TCRdb's copy, which holds only in-frame ones; the method was immunoSEQ multiplex PCR. The table records 60,000 or so clones, about 80% of them present only once. Sequenced sample: PBMCs. Source of these receptors: a woman aged 40 to 55 in good health and CMV-seropositive.

The CDR3 nucleotides are TGTGCCAGTATCGAGGGCCCACGGAACACTGAAGCTTTCTTT. Its translation: CASIEGPRNTEAFF. The rearrangement joins TRBV19 to TRBJ1-1; D gene unclear. With 7 bases removed from V and 1 base from J, the gap between germline ends came to 13 bases. Germline V gene sequence: CDR1 LNHDA, CDR2 SQIVND (reference sequence). CDR3 length: 14 amino acids.

The CDR3 sequence: CASSESRYYSPLHF. CDR3 nucleotide sequence: TGTGCCAGCAGTGAATCCCGGTACTATTCACCCCTCCACTTT. The rearrangement uses TRBV6-1 and TRBJ1-6; no clear D gene. The CDR3 is 14 residues long. In germline, CDR1 is MNHNS, CDR2 SASEGT. Trimming removed 2 bases at V and 8 bases at J, with 10 bases between.

The chain uses TRBV6-1 and TRBJ1-1; no firm D call. V lost 3 bases and J 7 bases, leaving 9 bases between the germline ends. Per the germline V gene, CDR1 is MNHNS and CDR2 is SASEGT. The CDR3 is 12 residues long. The CDR3 spells CASSESRVEAFF. CDR3 in DNA: TGTGCCAGCAGTGAGTCGAGGGTTGAAGCTTTCTTT.

The chain employs TRBV19 and TRBJ1-2; 9 bases are a match to TRBD1. The germline gives CDR1 LNHDA, CDR2 SQIVND (reference sequence). J gave up 5 bases and V 11 bases, and 3 bases lay outside the gene matches. CDR3 size: 11 residues. CDR3: CAAGTGYGYTF. The CDR3 DNA follows: TGTGCCGCCGGGACAGGGTATGGCTACACCTTC.

The chain has TRBV6-6 and TRBJ1-6; possibly TRBD1 for D (5 bases). This CDR3 has 14 residues. The V end was cut by 6 bases, the J end by 7 bases, with 13 bases between. Germline CDR1 is MNHNY and CDR2 is SVGAGI (reference sequence). CDR3 protein: CASRPDRTNSPLHF. Written as DNA, the CDR3 is TGTGCCAGCAGACCCGACAGAACAAATTCACCCCTCCACTTT.

This clone was detected only a few times. The V gene is TRBV5-1, the J gene TRBJ1-5; D is perhaps TRBD1 (5 bases). Germline values: CDR1 SGHRS, CDR2 YFSETQ. The CDR3 runs 15 residues. V lost 0 bases to trimming and J lost 1 base, with 8 bases between them. In DNA form, the CDR3 reads TGCGCCAGCAGCTTGGGGGGCGTAAGCAATCAGCCCCAGCATTTT. This translates into CASSLGGVSNQPQHF.

The chain links TRBV5-5 to TRBJ1-1; 9 bases map to TRBD1. Unmatched junction bases numbered 3, after V lost 4 bases and J lost 2 bases. The CDR3 extends over 14 amino acids. The germline V gene has CDR1 SGHKS and CDR2 YYEKEE (reference sequence). DNA for the CDR3: TGTGCCAGCAGCCCGGGACAGGGCAACACTGAAGCTTTCTTT. Amino acids: CASSPGQGNTEAFF.

The chain combines TRBV7-9 with TRBJ1-5, with TRBD1 as a possible D gene (5 bases). V lost 5 bases to trimming and J lost 4 bases, with 12 bases between them. This CDR3 contains 14 residues. The germline CDR1 and CDR2 sequences are SEHNR and FQNEAQ (reference sequence). This CDR3 reads CASSRAGPNQPQHF. The DNA for the CDR3 is TGTGCCAGCAGCCGAGCGGGGCCGAATCAGCCCCAGCATTTT.

The chain has TRBV4-1 and TRBJ2-3, with TRBD2 matching over 14 bases. Germline loops: CDR1 MGHRA, CDR2 YSYEKL. The CDR3 loop spans 16 amino acids. V lost 2 bases, J lost 8 bases, and 6 bases stayed unmatched. Here the CDR3 reads CASSQRTSGGTGTQYF. The CDR3 nucleotides read TGCGCCAGCAGCCAAAGGACTAGCGGGGGGACTGGTACGCAGTATTTT.

This chain links TRBV7-9 with TRBJ1-4; D is possibly TRBD1 (5 bases). Between the trimmed V and J ends, which lost 4 bases and 7 bases, there was a span of 16 bases. Germline V gives CDR1 SEHNR, CDR2 FQNEAQ (reference sequence). This CDR3 contains 15 residues. The CDR3 DNA sequence: TGTGCCAGCAGCTGGACGGGCGGACAAAGTGAAAAACTGTTTTTT. Its protein product is CASSWTGGQSEKLFF.

The gene calls are TRBV5-6 and TRBJ2-1; 9 bases are a match to TRBD2. Germline values: CDR1 SGHDT, CDR2 YYEEEE. The CDR3 spans 14 residues. Trimming cost V 5 bases and J 7 bases; bases outside gene matches: 7. The CDR3 loop reads CASRDSGGNNEQFF. The CDR3, as DNA: TGTGCCAGCAGAGATAGCGGGGGTAATAATGAGCAGTTCTTC. The whole variable domain, remainder taken from reference TRBV5-6 and TRBJ2-1, is DAGVTQSPTHLIKTRGQQVTLRCSPKSGHDTVSWYQQALGQGPQFIFQYYEEEERQRGNFPDRFSGHQFPNYSSELNVNALLLGDSALYLCASRDSGGNNEQFFGPGTRLTVL.

This clone was observed a single time. CDR3 sequence (DNA): TGTGCCAGCAGCCCAGGCCGCGGAGGTACCGTTTACGAGCAGTACTTC. It is translated as CASSPGRGGTVYEQYF. V is TRBV13 and J is TRBJ2-7, with D perhaps TRBD2 (5 bases). The CDR3 consists of 16 residues. V was cut by 5 bases and J by 4 bases, with 21 bases left in between. Germline V gene sequence: CDR1 PRHDT, CDR2 FYEKMQ (reference sequence).

J is TRBJ1-1 and V is TRBV9; 9 bases are a match to TRBD1. V dropped 4 bases and J dropped 5; count of bases not matched to a gene: 6. Germline lookup yields CDR1 SGDLS and CDR2 YYNGEE. There are 14 residues in the CDR3. Written as DNA, the CDR3 is TGTGCCAGCAGCCGAGGACAGGGGAATACTGAAGCTTTCTTT. It translates to CASSRGQGNTEAFF.

The chain joins TRBV5-1 to TRBJ1-1; 8 bases match TRBD1. CDR1 and CDR2 (germline): SGHRS, YFSETQ. This CDR3 spans 19 amino acids. V dropped 0 bases and J dropped 1; count of bases not matched to a gene: 14. The CDR3 DNA reads as TGCGCCAGCAGCTTGGGTTTCGGCGGACAGGGAAGGGGGAACACTGAAGCTTTCTTT. Encoded protein: CASSLGFGGQGRGNTEAFF.

In its sample, this clone was seen a few times. The chain links TRBV6-5 to TRBJ2-4; a possible D gene is TRBD1 (5 bases). This CDR3 is 14 amino acids long. Trimming took 3 bases from V and 3 from J, leaving 9 bases between them. Germline CDR1 reads MNHEY; CDR2 reads SVGAGI. In DNA, the CDR3 is TGTGCCAGCAGTTATGGTAGGGGCAAAAACATTCAGTACTTC. Translating it yields CASSYGRGKNIQYF.

The gene calls are TRBV6-6 and TRBJ1-1, with no clear D. Germline lookup yields CDR1 MNHNY and CDR2 SVGAGI (reference sequence). The CDR3 has 13 amino acids. Trimming cost V 6 bases and J 3 bases, with 11 bases left between them. CDR3 amino acids: CASRTEGYTEAFF. The CDR3 DNA is TGTGCCAGCAGAACCGAGGGATACACTGAAGCTTTCTTT.

The CDR3 sequence: CASLSGGLSDFLYF. In DNA form, the CDR3 reads TGTGCCAGCTTATCGGGAGGACTATCGGACTTTCTGTACTTC. J is TRBJ2-5 and V is TRBV7-9; 7 positions agree with TRBD2. Germline trimming cut 8 bases from V and 13 bases from J; bases unmatched to any gene: 19. Germline CDR1 is SEHNR and CDR2 is FQNEAQ (reference sequence). CDR3 length equals 14 residues.

The V call is TRBV11-2, the J call TRBJ2-5, with TRBD2 identical over 8 bases. V dropped 2 bases and J dropped 5; count of bases not matched to a gene: 7. There are 15 residues in the CDR3. Germline V lookup: CDR1 SGHAT, CDR2 FQNNGV. CDR3: CASSLNRGGPETQYF. CDR3 nucleotide sequence: TGTGCCAGCAGCTTAAATCGGGGGGGGCCGGAGACCCAGTACTTC.

V usage is TRBV13 and J usage is TRBJ2-1, with D perhaps matching TRBD2 (6 bases). V dropped 3 bases and J dropped 8 bases, with 8 bases sitting between them. In germline, CDR1 is PRHDT, CDR2 FYEKMQ (reference sequence). This CDR3 region has 12 residues. This CDR3 is CASSFGGDEQFF. The CDR3 DNA is TGTGCCAGCAGCTTTGGCGGGGATGAGCAGTTCTTC.

The chain is built from TRBV5-6 and TRBJ2-5; TRBD1 matches at 11 bases. The CDR3 spans 17 residues. Trimming removed 2 bases from V and 5 bases from J; junction bases left unmatched: 11. CDR1 and CDR2 (germline): SGHDT, YYEEEE. CDR3 coding DNA: TGTGCCAGCAGCTTTAGGACAGGGGGCGTGATCCGCGAGACCCAGTACTTC. It specifies CASSFRTGGVIRETQYF.

The V call is TRBV6-4, the J call TRBJ2-3; maybe TRBD1 (5 bases). The CDR3 consists of 14 residues. The germline CDR1 and CDR2 sequences are MRHNA and SNTAGT. V lost 4 bases and J 2 bases, leaving 10 bases between the germline ends. The CDR3 sequence is CASSVQGTTDTQYF. The CDR3 bases are TGTGCCAGCAGTGTCCAGGGAACCACAGATACGCAGTATTTT.

The chain employs TRBV5-6 and TRBJ1-2; tentative D call: TRBD1 (6 bases). CDR3 length: 16 residues. Trimming took off 4 bases at V and 0 bases at J, with 16 bases between the two ends. Germline CDR1 SGHDT, CDR2 YYEEEE. The CDR3, as DNA: TGTGCCAGCAGCCCCCTCAACAGGGCGCCTAACTATGGCTACACCTTC. It translates to CASSPLNRAPNYGYTF.

The chain uses TRBV7-9 and TRBJ2-2; 7 bases map to TRBD1. The ends lost 4 bases at V and 6 bases at J; junction bases unmatched: 8. This CDR3 comprises 15 residues. Germline CDR1 SEHNR, CDR2 FQNEAQ (reference sequence). CDR3 protein: CASSSGGDVAGELFF. CDR3 nucleotide sequence: TGTGCCAGCAGCTCAGGGGGAGACGTCGCCGGGGAGCTGTTTTTT.

The rearrangement joins TRBV19 to TRBJ1-2, with TRBD1 matching over 7 bases. The CDR3 runs 14 residues. V gave up 7 bases and J gave up 6 bases; unmatched junction bases: 11. CDR1 is LNHDA and CDR2 is SQIVND in the germline V gene (reference sequence). The DNA for the CDR3 is TGTGCCAGTATCAAGGGGGCAGGGCAGGATGGCTACACCTTC. Translating it yields CASIKGAGQDGYTF.

This clone showed up just a few times. The chain combines TRBV5-1 with TRBJ1-1, with 8 bases fitting TRBD1. The CDR3 has 13 amino acids. Per germline, CDR1 SGHRS and CDR2 YFSETQ. The trim removed 4 bases at V and 1 base at J, leaving 0 bases unmatched. CDR3 bases: TGCGCCAGCAGCACAGGGGGGAACACTGAAGCTTTCTTT. As protein: CASSTGGNTEAFF.